This TCR beta chain was sequenced during a study of cytomegalovirus exposure and HLA in healthy donors. Sequencing was performed with immunoSEQ multiplex PCR; in TCRdb, only in-frame clones are kept and a portion is missing. The data show more than 85,000 clones, approximately 90% seen once. This CDR3 is built from 14 residues. The V gene's germline CDR1 is WNHNN and CDR2 SYGVQD (reference sequence). J was trimmed by 5 bases and V by 4 bases; bases with no gene match: 7. The V and J genes are TRBV10-1 and TRBJ2-7, with 8 bases matching TRBD1. The receptor was isolated from a woman younger than 35 in good health and CMV-seropositive. The source material was PBMCs. CDR3 coding DNA: TGCGCCAGCAGTGTAAGACAGGGGACCGACGAGCAGTACTTC. Its protein is CASSVRQGTDEQYF.